This entry describes one T cell receptor (beta chain). Participants' own reports of clinical history determined their cohort assignment. This CDR3 spans 12 amino acids. Trimming removed 6 bases from V and 8 bases from J, with 10 bases in between. The data originate from a study of blood T cell repertoires in COVID-19. Study overall: Sites in the United States, Italy and Spain provided acute and convalescent COVID-19 samples. Sample material is recorded as cDNA or gDNA derived from T cells, B-cell-depleted T cells, or PBMCs.

Original analysis: The assay estimated nucleated cells by amplifying reference gene primers. The assay was immunoSEQ multiplex PCR, and TCRdb's table has in-frame clones only and misses some. The V and J calls and the clone size are those of that table, but D and trimming were determined from the DNA. The table records 320,000 or so clones, more than 75% of them present only once. The sample consisted of PBMCs or T cells enriched from blood (not recorded which). This sequence joins TRBV12-3 or TRBV12-4 and TRBJ1-4; D unresolved. The sequence derives from a woman aged 25 to 39 who had recovered from COVID-19. CDR3 coding DNA: TGTGCCAGCAGCGCGGGAGGGGAAAAACTGTTTTTT. Protein: CASSAGGEKLFF.